Listed below are T cell receptor beta chains from one sample, sequenced in a study of shared clonotypes between healthy human individuals. Clones were sequenced by immunoSEQ multiplex PCR, and TCRdb holds only the in-frame ones, with some missing. The table shows about 2.2 million clones, with roughly 91% occurring only once. The sample taken for sequencing was naive CD8+ T cells from PBMCs. Receptors originate from a man between 18 and 29 years old in good health. Some clones in this sample may be carry-over from other donors' samples. The CDR3 runs from the conserved cysteine through the conserved F or W. Clone size is not always given. Where it is, it says once, few, many or a class for expanded clones.

size: -
J: TRBJ2-5
V: TRBV27
length: 14
CDR3: CASSPLSWGETQYF

size: -
J: TRBJ2-2
V: TRBV10-3
length: 19
CDR3: CAISESDWTGGERTGELFF

size: -
J: TRBJ1-3
V: TRBV28
length: 16
CDR3: CASSHPPVGSGNTIYF

size: -
J: TRBJ1-4
V: TRBV27
length: 18
CDR3: CASSPSRWPTGANEKLFF

size: -
J: TRBJ1-2
V: TRBV29-1
length: 14
CDR3: CSVFDRGEFYGYTF

size: -
J: -
V: TRBV4-2
length: 15
CDR3: CASSPYRAAGYEQYF

size: once
J: TRBJ2-1
V: TRBV19
length: 15
CDR3: CASSIRGKGYNEQFF

size: once
J: TRBJ1-1
V: TRBV5-4
length: 15
CDR3: CASSPQGRMNTEAFF

size: -
J: TRBJ2-3
V: TRBV5-1
length: 11
CDR3: CASSLVDTQYF

size: -
J: TRBJ2-2
V: TRBV19
length: 17
CDR3: CASRLGLDTSNTGELFF

size: -
J: TRBJ2-2
V: TRBV4-2
length: 14
CDR3: CASSARRVTGELFF

size: -
J: TRBJ2-1
V: TRBV28
length: 14
CDR3: CASRLAGELYEQFF

size: -
J: TRBJ1-2
V: TRBV27
length: 13
CDR3: CASSPAKNYGYTF

size: -
J: TRBJ2-7
V: TRBV28
length: 15
CDR3: CASSPYPGTPGEQYF

size: -
J: TRBJ2-7
V: TRBV18
length: 14
CDR3: CASSLAGAAYEQYF

size: -
J: TRBJ2-7
V: TRBV28
length: 17
CDR3: CASSFGRGLGASYEQYF

size: once
J: TRBJ2-5
V: TRBV6-1
length: 16
CDR3: CASSEFLTGEEETQYF

size: -
J: TRBJ2-1
V: TRBV27
length: 15
CDR3: CASSPGQTAYNEQFF